Each of the 20 T cell receptor beta chains below was sequenced from the same sample in a study of human T cells and chemical hapten exposure. Time point defined: healthy volunteer bleed at 6 weeks. Blood, whole and unfractionated, served as the source for total RNA extraction. From the RACE reads, TCRdb called clonotypes with MiXCR, one entry per CDR3 protein. Here the sample spans 65,000 or so distinct CDR3 sequences, about 6% being singletons. The material sequenced was whole blood. These receptors came from a female donor in good health. Some clones in this sample may be carry-over from other donors' samples.

This clonotype was detected many times. The CDR3 bases are TGTGCCAGCAGTGAAGCCGGTACGCAGTATTTT. It yields the protein CASSEAGTQYF. V and J are TRBV2 and TRBJ2-3; D is unresolved. The ends were cut back, 0 bases at V and 8 bases at J, with 3 bases in the middle. Germline CDR1 and CDR2: SNHLY and FYNNEI. The CDR3 length is 11 residues.

This clonotype was recorded many times. V is TRBV7-9 and J is TRBJ2-3; 7 bases align to TRBD1. Germline trimming cut 4 bases from V and 2 bases from J; bases unmatched to any gene: 9. The V gene's germline CDR1 is SEHNR and CDR2 FQNEAQ (reference sequence). CDR3 size: 16 residues. CDR3: CASSSLGTETTDTQYF. CDR3 nucleotide sequence: TGTGCCAGCAGCTCCCTAGGGACAGAAACCACAGATACGCAGTATTTT.

This clonotype was observed at least ten times. This chain uses TRBV20-1 with TRBJ2-1; TRBD2 aligns across 11 bases. In germline, CDR1 is DFQATT, CDR2 SNEGSKA (reference sequence). CDR3 length: 13 residues. After removal of 5 bases from V and 6 bases from J, the junction contained 3 bases not matched to a gene. This CDR3 reads CSAVGTSGNEQFF. CDR3 sequence (DNA): TGCAGTGCTGTAGGGACTAGCGGCAATGAGCAGTTCTTC.

This clonotype was picked up many times. The chain employs TRBV12-3 or TRBV12-4 and TRBJ1-2, with D tentatively TRBD1 (5 bases). Trimming took 2 bases from V and 4 from J, leaving 11 bases between them. The CDR3 spans 14 residues. In DNA, the CDR3 is TGTGCCAGCAGTTTACAAGGGGTTGGCTATGGCTACACCTTC. This encodes CASSLQGVGYGYTF.

This clonotype has at least ten counts. The chain couples TRBV5-1 to TRBJ2-3; 9 positions match TRBD2. From germline, CDR1 is SGHRS and CDR2 YFSETQ. CDR3 size: 16 residues. V lost 2 bases and J lost 2; bases outside the gene matches: 6. This chain's CDR3 is CASSFILAGPTDTQYF. CDR3 nucleotide sequence: TGCGCCAGCAGCTTTATACTAGCGGGTCCCACAGATACGCAGTATTTT.

This clonotype has ten or more counts. This CDR3 reads CASSFLSSGSSGANVLTF. The CDR3 DNA is TGTGCCAGCAGCTTTTTGTCTAGCGGGAGCTCTGGGGCCAACGTCCTGACTTTC. This chain connects TRBV2 to TRBJ2-6; 10 bases align to TRBD2. The germline V gene encodes CDR1 SNHLY and CDR2 FYNNEI. Unmatched junction bases numbered 8, after V lost 6 bases and J lost 0 bases. This CDR3 has 18 amino acids.

This clonotype came up a few times. V gene TRBV7-9 combines with J gene TRBJ1-4; tentatively, D is TRBD1 (5 bases). CDR1 is SEHNR and CDR2 is FQNEAQ in the germline V gene (reference sequence). The CDR3 has 15 residues. Trimming stripped 1 base from V and 6 bases from J, with 12 bases between. The CDR3 DNA reads as TGTGCCAGCAGCTTAGGATCAGGGTGGCATGAAAAACTGTTTTTT. This translates into CASSLGSGWHEKLFF.

This clonotype appeared many times. The chain uses TRBV4-1 and TRBJ2-7; D may be TRBD2 (5 bases). Germline loops: CDR1 MGHRA, CDR2 YSYEKL. Trimming cost V 6 bases and J 2 bases, with 14 bases left between them. There are 14 residues in the CDR3. The CDR3 is CASRGGGPTYEQYF. In nucleotides, the CDR3 is TGCGCCAGCAGAGGAGGCGGGCCAACCTACGAGCAGTACTTC.

This clonotype appeared many times. The gene calls are TRBV29-1 and TRBJ2-3; the match to TRBD2 covers 8 bases. J was trimmed by 4 bases and V by 7 bases; bases with no gene match: 7. Germline CDR1 is SQVTM and CDR2 is ANQGSEA. CDR3 length: 13 residues. The DNA for the CDR3 is TGCAGCGCCCCCGGGACTAGAGCAGATACGCAGTATTTT. It codes for CSAPGTRADTQYF.

This clonotype was recorded a few times. The rearrangement uses TRBV18 and TRBJ2-5; 8 nucleotides line up with TRBD2. Trimming cost V 0 bases and J 0 bases; bases outside gene matches: 6. Germline lookup yields CDR1 KGHSH and CDR2 LQKENI. The CDR3 is 17 residues long. CDR3 protein: CASSPPGLGLYQETQYF. The CDR3 nucleotides are TGTGCCAGCTCACCACCGGGACTAGGGCTGTACCAAGAGACCCAGTACTTC.

The CDR3 loop is CASSFTGDRTDTQYF. DNA for the CDR3: TGTGCCAGCAGTTTCACAGGGGATCGTACAGATACGCAGTATTTT. The J gene is TRBJ2-3, the V gene TRBV12-3 or TRBV12-4, with TRBD1 matching over 7 bases. The J segment lost 3 bases and the V segment lost 3 bases, leaving 6 bases of the junction unmatched. The CDR3 has 15 residues.

This clonotype was seen more than once but under ten times. V is TRBV3-1 and J is TRBJ1-3; D remains ambiguous. This CDR3 is built from 14 residues. Germline CDR1 reads LGHDT; CDR2 reads YNNKEL (reference sequence). The V and J ends lost 4 bases and 0 bases respectively, with 7 bases between them. The CDR3 reads CASSPRASGNTIYF. DNA for the CDR3: TGTGCCAGCAGCCCCCGGGCCTCTGGAAACACCATATATTTT.

This clonotype has only a few counts. The V gene is TRBV6-2 or TRBV6-3, the J gene TRBJ1-4, with TRBD1 identical over 9 bases. Trimming cost V 0 bases and J 7 bases; bases outside gene matches: 3. CDR3 length: 15 residues. Per germline, CDR1 MNHEY and CDR2 SVGEGT. CDR3 nucleotides: TGTGCCAGCAGTTACTCCGGGACAGGGTTTGAAAAACTGTTTTTT. Its protein product is CASSYSGTGFEKLFF.

The rearrangement uses TRBV7-9 and TRBJ2-5; 8 nucleotides agree with TRBD1. Per the germline V gene, CDR1 is SEHNR and CDR2 is FQNEAQ (reference sequence). The CDR3 covers 14 residues. The trim removed 9 bases at V and 5 bases at J, leaving 11 bases unmatched. In DNA form, the CDR3 reads TGTGCCAGTCGGAAGACAGGGGCACTCGAGACCCAGTACTTC. Its protein is CASRKTGALETQYF.

The CDR3 DNA reads as TGTGCCATGTCACCGGGGGACGCAGATACGCAGTATTTT. Amino acid sequence: CAMSPGDADTQYF. The V call is TRBV10-3, the J call TRBJ2-3, with D perhaps matching TRBD2 (6 bases). The CDR3 totals 13 residues. V shed 9 bases and J shed 4 bases, with 14 bases lying between them. Per germline, CDR1 ENHRY and CDR2 SYGVKD.

This clonotype showed up many times. The chain couples TRBV2 to TRBJ2-7; D tentatively reads TRBD1 or TRBD2 (5 bases each). Germline V gene data show CDR1 as SNHLY and CDR2 as FYNNEI. Trimming stripped 8 bases from V and 2 bases from J, with 19 bases between. The CDR3 loop spans 15 amino acids. DNA of the CDR3: TGTGCCAGCCTGGGGACCGCCCTAGGTACCTACGAGCAGTACTTC. It yields the protein CASLGTALGTYEQYF.

This clonotype was counted ten times or more. This chain joins TRBV28 and TRBJ1-6, with TRBD1 as a possible D gene (5 bases). Trimming took off 2 bases at V and 7 bases at J, with 15 bases between the two ends. This CDR3 has 16 amino acids. Germline V gives CDR1 MDHEN, CDR2 SYDVKM. CDR3: CASSLGGIGLNSPLHF. CDR3 DNA sequence: TGTGCCAGCAGTTTAGGGGGGATTGGCCTAAATTCACCCCTCCACTTT.

This clonotype was detected a few times. The chain joins TRBV20-1 to TRBJ2-3, with D possibly TRBD1 on 6 matching bases. The CDR3 contains 13 residues. Germline CDR1 is DFQATT and CDR2 is SNEGSKA (reference sequence). With 5 bases removed from V and 3 bases from J, the gap between germline ends came to 12 bases. CDR3 coding DNA: TGCAGTGCTGTGGGCAGGGGAACAGATACGCAGTATTTT. This translates into CSAVGRGTDTQYF.

There are a few counts of this clonotype. This sequence joins TRBV4-3 and TRBJ1-4; 9 bases map to TRBD1. Germline trimming cut 1 base from V and 7 bases from J; bases unmatched to any gene: 7. Looked up from germline, CDR1 is LGHNA and CDR2 is YSLEER. The CDR3 extends over 16 amino acids. The CDR3 sequence: CASSQATGQGGEKLFF. In nucleotides, the CDR3 is TGCGCCAGCAGCCAAGCCACGGGACAGGGTGGTGAAAAACTGTTTTTT.

This chain connects TRBV11-2 to TRBJ2-3, with D unresolved. This CDR3 comprises 13 residues. Trimming took off 3 bases at V and 6 bases at J, with 10 bases between the two ends. Germline CDR1 and CDR2: SGHAT and FQNNGV. The CDR3 loop reads CASSFLRPDTQYF. Here the CDR3 DNA reads TGTGCCAGCAGCTTTCTTCGACCGGATACGCAGTATTTT.